The rows below give T cell receptor beta chains drawn from one sample of a study of T cell changes during pregnancy in multiple sclerosis. This table comes from immunoSEQ multiplex PCR, and its TCRdb copy is limited to in-frame clones, with some not included. The sample lists 40,000 to 50,000 clones; 84% were seen once. The sequencing used CD4+ T cells from peripheral blood mononuclear cells, collected before pregnancy. Source of these receptors: a female donor with multiple sclerosis, enrolled in a pregnancy study. Each CDR3 is given with its conserved first and last residue. The D gene is left open where the match is weak.

d_gene,j_gene,v_gene,CDR3aa,CDR3nt
.,TRBJ1-2,TRBV29-1,CSVWGGPKSNYGYTF,TGCAGCGTCTGGGGAGGGCCAAAAAGCAACTATGGCTACACCTTC
TRBD1,TRBJ1-2,TRBV6-5,CASAGGQSGYGYTF,TGTGCCAGCGCGGGGGGACAGTCCGGCTATGGCTACACCTTC
.,TRBJ2-3,TRBV10-1,CASSDAQATDTQYF,TGCGCCAGCAGTGACGCACAGGCTACAGATACGCAGTATTTT
TRBD1,TRBJ1-2,TRBV5-6,CASSLRGPQGPSYGYTF,TGTGCCAGCAGCTTGCGGGGTCCACAGGGGCCATCCTATGGCTACACCTTC
.,TRBJ1-1,TRBV7-2,CASSLAPSAEAFF,TGTGCCAGCAGCTTAGCGCCGAGCGCTGAAGCTTTCTTT
.,TRBJ1-2,TRBV7-9,CASSLESTYGYTF,TGTGCCAGCAGCTTAGAATCGACTTATGGCTACACCTTC
TRBD2,TRBJ2-1,TRBV2,CASSHSTSGSRNEQFF,TGTGCCAGCAGTCATTCGACTAGCGGGAGTCGGAATGAGCAGTTCTTC
TRBD1,TRBJ2-3,TRBV19,CASTQSGQGQADTQYF,TGTGCCAGTACCCAAAGCGGACAGGGCCAAGCAGATACGCAGTATTTT
.,TRBJ1-2,TRBV5-8,CASTHLGGGFYGYTF,TGTGCCAGCACCCATCTGGGGGGGGGCTTCTATGGCTACACCTTC
.,TRBJ2-7,TRBV6-5,CASSYSGREYEQYF,TGTGCCAGCAGTTACTCCGGCAGGGAATACGAGCAGTACTTC
TRBD2,TRBJ2-1,TRBV5-1,CASSLSGTSGRREQFF,TGCGCCAGCAGCTTGTCGGGAACTAGCGGGAGGCGAGAGCAGTTCTTC
TRBD1,TRBJ1-2,TRBV10-3,CAISDDRGYGYTF,TGTGCCATCAGTGATGACAGGGGCTATGGCTACACCTTC
TRBD1,TRBJ1-1,TRBV25-1,CASRDTGVVTEAFF,TGTGCCAGCAGGGATACAGGGGTAGTAACTGAAGCTTTCTTT
.,TRBJ1-1,TRBV19,CASSPGEGRVNTEAFF,TGTGCCAGTAGTCCTGGAGAGGGGAGGGTGAACACTGAAGCTTTCTTT